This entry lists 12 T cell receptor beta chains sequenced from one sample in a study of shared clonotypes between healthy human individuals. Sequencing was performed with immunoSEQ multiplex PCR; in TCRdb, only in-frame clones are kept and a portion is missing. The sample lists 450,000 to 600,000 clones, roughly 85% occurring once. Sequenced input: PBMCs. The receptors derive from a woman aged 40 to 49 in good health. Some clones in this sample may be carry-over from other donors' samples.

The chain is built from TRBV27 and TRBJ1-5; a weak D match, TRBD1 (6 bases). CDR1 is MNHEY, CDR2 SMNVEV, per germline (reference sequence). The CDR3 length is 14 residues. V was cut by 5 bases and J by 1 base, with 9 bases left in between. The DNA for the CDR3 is TGTGCCAGCAGTCCCGGGACAAGCAATCAGCCCCAGCATTTT. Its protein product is CASSPGTSNQPQHF.

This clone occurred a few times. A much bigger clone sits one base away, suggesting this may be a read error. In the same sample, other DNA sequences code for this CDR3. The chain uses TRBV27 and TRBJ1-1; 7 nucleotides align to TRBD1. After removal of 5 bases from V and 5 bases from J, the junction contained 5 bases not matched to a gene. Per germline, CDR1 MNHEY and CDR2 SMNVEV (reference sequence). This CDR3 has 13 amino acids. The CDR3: CASSQQGRTEAFF. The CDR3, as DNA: TGTGCCAGCAGTCAACAGGGGAGGACTGAAGCTTTCTTT.

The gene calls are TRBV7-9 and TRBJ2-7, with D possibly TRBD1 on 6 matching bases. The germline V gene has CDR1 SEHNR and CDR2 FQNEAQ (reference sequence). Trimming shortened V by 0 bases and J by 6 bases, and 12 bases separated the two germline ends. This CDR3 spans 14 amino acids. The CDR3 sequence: CASSLAQGKLEQYF. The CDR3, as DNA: TGTGCCAGCAGCTTAGCACAGGGAAAACTCGAGCAGTACTTC.

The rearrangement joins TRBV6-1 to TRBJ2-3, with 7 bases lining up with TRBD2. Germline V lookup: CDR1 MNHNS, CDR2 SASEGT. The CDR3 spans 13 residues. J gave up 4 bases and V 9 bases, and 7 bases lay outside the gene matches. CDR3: CASRGRRADTQYF. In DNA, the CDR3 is TGTGCCAGTCGCGGGAGAAGGGCAGATACGCAGTATTTT.

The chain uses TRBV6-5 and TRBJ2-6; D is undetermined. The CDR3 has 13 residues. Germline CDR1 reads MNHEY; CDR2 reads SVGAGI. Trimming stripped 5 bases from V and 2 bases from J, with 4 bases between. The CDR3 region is CASSRAGANVLTF. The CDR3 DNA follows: TGTGCCAGCAGTCGCGCTGGGGCCAACGTCCTGACTTTC.

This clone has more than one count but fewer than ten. As DNA, the CDR3 is TGTGCCAGCAGCCCCGGGACAGGGAATAATTCACCCCTCCACTTT. Its translation is CASSPGTGNNSPLHF. This chain links TRBV7-9 with TRBJ1-6, with TRBD1 identical over 9 bases. Germline V gene data show CDR1 as SEHNR and CDR2 as FQNEAQ (reference sequence). The CDR3 length is 15 residues. Trimming removed 5 bases from V and 5 bases from J; junction bases left unmatched: 4.

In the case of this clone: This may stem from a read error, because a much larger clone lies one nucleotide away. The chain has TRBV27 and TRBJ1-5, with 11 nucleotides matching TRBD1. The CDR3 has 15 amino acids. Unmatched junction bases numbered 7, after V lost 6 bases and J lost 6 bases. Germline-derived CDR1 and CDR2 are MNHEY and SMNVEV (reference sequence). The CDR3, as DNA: TGTGCCAGCAGCCGGGGACAGGGGGGCAGTCAGCCCCAGCATTTT. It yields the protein CASSRGQGGSQPQHF.

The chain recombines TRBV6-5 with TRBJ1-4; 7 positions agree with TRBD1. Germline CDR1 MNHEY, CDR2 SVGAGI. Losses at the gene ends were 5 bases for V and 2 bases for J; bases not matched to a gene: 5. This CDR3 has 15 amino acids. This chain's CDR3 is CASSPGDSTNEKLFF. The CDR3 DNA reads TGTGCCAGCAGTCCTGGGGACAGTACTAATGAAAAACTGTTTTTT.

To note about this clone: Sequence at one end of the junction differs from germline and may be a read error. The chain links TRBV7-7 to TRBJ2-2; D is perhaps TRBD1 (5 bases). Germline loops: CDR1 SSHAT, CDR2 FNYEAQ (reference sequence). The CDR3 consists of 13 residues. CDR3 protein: CASSPDNTGELFF. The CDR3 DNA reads TGTGCTAGCAGCCCGGACAATACCGGGGAGCTGTTTTTT. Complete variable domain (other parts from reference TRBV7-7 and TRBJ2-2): GAGVSQSPRYKVTKRGQDVTLRCDPISSHATLYWYQQALGQGPEFLTYFNYEAQPDKSGLPSDRFSAERPEGSISTLTIQRTEQRDSAMYRCASSPDNTGELFFGEGSRLTVL.

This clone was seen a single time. As DNA, the CDR3 is TGCGCCAGCAGCTTGGTTCTTAGCGGAACAGATACGCAGTATTTT. Amino acids: CASSLVLSGTDTQYF. The chain has TRBV5-1 and TRBJ2-3; D is perhaps TRBD2 (6 bases). CDR1 is SGHRS, CDR2 YFSETQ, per germline. Trimming removed 0 bases at V and 3 bases at J, with 11 bases between. The CDR3 extends over 15 amino acids.

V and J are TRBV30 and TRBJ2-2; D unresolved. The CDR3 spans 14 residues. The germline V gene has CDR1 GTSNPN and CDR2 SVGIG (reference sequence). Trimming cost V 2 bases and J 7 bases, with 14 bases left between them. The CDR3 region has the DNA TGTGCCTGGAGTTCGGGCGTAGCTGGCGGGGAGCTGTTTTTT. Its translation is CAWSSGVAGGELFF.

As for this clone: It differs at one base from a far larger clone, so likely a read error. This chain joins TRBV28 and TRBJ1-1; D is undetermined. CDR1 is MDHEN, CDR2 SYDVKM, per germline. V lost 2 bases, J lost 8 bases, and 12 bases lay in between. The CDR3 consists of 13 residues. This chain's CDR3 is CASSLRGSREAFF. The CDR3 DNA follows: TGTGCCAGCAGTTTACGGGGATCCAGGGAAGCTTTCTTT.